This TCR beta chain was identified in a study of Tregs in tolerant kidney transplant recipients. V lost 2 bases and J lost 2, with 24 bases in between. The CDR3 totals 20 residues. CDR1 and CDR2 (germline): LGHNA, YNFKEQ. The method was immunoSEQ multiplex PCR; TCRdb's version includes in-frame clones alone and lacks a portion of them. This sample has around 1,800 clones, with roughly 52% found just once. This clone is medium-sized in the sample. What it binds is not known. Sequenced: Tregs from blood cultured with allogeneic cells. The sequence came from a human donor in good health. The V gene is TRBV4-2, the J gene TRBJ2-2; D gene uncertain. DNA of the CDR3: TGTGCCAGCAGCCAAACCCCCTTGACCGTTATCCACAGCAACACCGGGGAGCTGTTTTTT. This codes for CASSQTPLTVIHSNTGELFF.